A selection of T cell receptor beta chains follows, all from one sample in a study of Graves' ophthalmopathy and Graves' hyperthyroidism. MiXCR was run by TCRdb on the multiplex PCR reads, yielding one entry per CDR3 protein. The table records 560,000 or so distinct CDR3 sequences, under 45% of them present only once. Sample: peripheral blood or thyroid tissue (not recorded which). These receptors came from an adult man with Graves' hyperthyroidism. Both conserved end residues are part of each CDR3. The D gene is left open where the match is weak. The size entry is marked missing in some rows and otherwise reads once, few, many or a size class.

d_call: TRBD1; v_call: TRBV6-5; j_call: TRBJ2-5; clone_size: few; cdr3_aa: CASSEGTESQETQYF; cdr3_nt: TGTGCCAGCAGTGAAGGGACAGAGTCCCAAGAGACCCAGTACTTC
d_call: TRBD1; v_call: TRBV7-3; j_call: TRBJ1-3; clone_size: NA; cdr3_aa: CASSLDGQGAIYF; cdr3_nt: TGTGCCAGCAGCTTAGATGGACAGGGGGCCATATATTTT
d_call: NA; v_call: TRBV9; j_call: TRBJ1-2; clone_size: few; cdr3_aa: CASSLSGTRNYGYTF; cdr3_nt: TGTGCCAGCAGTCTTAGTGGGACACGAAACTATGGCTACACCTTC
d_call: TRBD1; v_call: TRBV6-1; j_call: TRBJ1-1; clone_size: many; cdr3_aa: CATRSPGTGHTEAFF; cdr3_nt: TGTGCCACCCGAAGTCCCGGGACAGGGCACACTGAAGCTTTCTTT
d_call: NA; v_call: TRBV7-9; j_call: TRBJ2-2; clone_size: few; cdr3_aa: CASSPLRPTNTGELFF; cdr3_nt: TGTGCCAGCAGCCCATTAAGGCCGACGAACACCGGGGAGCTGTTTTTT
d_call: TRBD2; v_call: TRBV7-3; j_call: TRBJ2-7; clone_size: NA; cdr3_aa: CASSFGLAGGPSQYF; cdr3_nt: TGTGCCAGCAGCTTTGGACTAGCGGGAGGGCCGAGTCAGTACTTC
d_call: NA; v_call: TRBV10-3; j_call: TRBJ2-2; clone_size: many; cdr3_aa: CASRGLGRTGELFF; cdr3_nt: TGTGCCAGCAGAGGATTAGGACGTACCGGGGAGCTGTTTTTT
d_call: NA; v_call: TRBV29-1; j_call: TRBJ1-1; clone_size: NA; cdr3_aa: CSVDANSAEAFF; cdr3_nt: TGCAGCGTTGACGCCAACTCGGCTGAAGCTTTCTTT
d_call: NA; v_call: TRBV20-1; j_call: TRBJ2-7; clone_size: NA; cdr3_aa: CSATSALTYEQYF; cdr3_nt: TGCAGTGCTACTAGCGCCTTGACCTACGAGCAGTACTTC
d_call: NA; v_call: TRBV7-2; j_call: TRBJ1-3; clone_size: many; cdr3_aa: CASSLVDSSGNTIYF; cdr3_nt: TGTGCCAGCAGCTTAGTGGACAGCTCTGGAAACACCATATATTTT
d_call: NA; v_call: TRBV5-4; j_call: TRBJ2-7; clone_size: many; cdr3_aa: CASSFHRSYEQYF; cdr3_nt: TGTGCCAGCAGCTTTCACAGATCCTACGAGCAGTACTTC
d_call: NA; v_call: TRBV7-8; j_call: TRBJ2-2; clone_size: many; cdr3_aa: CASRPSGIGELFF; cdr3_nt: TGTGCCAGCAGACCCTCGGGGATCGGGGAGCTGTTTTTT
d_call: NA; v_call: TRBV5-1; j_call: TRBJ1-1; clone_size: NA; cdr3_aa: CASSFGRGLMNTEAFF; cdr3_nt: TGCGCCAGCAGCTTTGGTAGGGGTCTCATGAACACTGAAGCTTTCTTT
d_call: NA; v_call: TRBV9; j_call: TRBJ1-2; clone_size: NA; cdr3_aa: CASSVVGGSEVGYTF; cdr3_nt: TGTGCCAGCAGCGTAGTTGGGGGCAGTGAGGTTGGCTACACCTTC
d_call: TRBD2; v_call: TRBV11-2; j_call: TRBJ2-7; clone_size: NA; cdr3_aa: CASSLVAGESYEQYF; cdr3_nt: TGTGCCAGCAGCTTAGTGGCGGGGGAGTCCTACGAGCAGTACTTC
d_call: NA; v_call: TRBV6-5; j_call: TRBJ1-4; clone_size: NA; cdr3_aa: CASSYGGAGLEKLFF; cdr3_nt: TGTGCCAGCAGTTACGGGGGTGCAGGGCTGGAAAAACTGTTTTTT
d_call: NA; v_call: TRBV7-9; j_call: TRBJ2-1; clone_size: few; cdr3_aa: CASSLARAPFEQFF; cdr3_nt: TGTGCCAGCAGCTTAGCGCGGGCCCCTTTCGAGCAGTTCTTC
d_call: NA; v_call: TRBV7-3; j_call: TRBJ2-5; clone_size: many; cdr3_aa: CASSLTGARETQYF; cdr3_nt: TGTGCCAGCAGCTTAACGGGGGCTCGAGAGACCCAGTACTTC
d_call: TRBD1; v_call: TRBV20-1; j_call: TRBJ2-7; clone_size: NA; cdr3_aa: CSARGNRGLNEQYF; cdr3_nt: TGCAGTGCTAGAGGGAACAGGGGGCTCAACGAGCAGTACTTC
d_call: TRBD2; v_call: TRBV11-2; j_call: TRBJ2-1; clone_size: NA; cdr3_aa: CASSSTKLAGGYNEQFF; cdr3_nt: TGTGCCAGCAGCTCAACAAAGCTAGCGGGAGGCTACAATGAGCAGTTCTTC
d_call: TRBD2; v_call: TRBV2; j_call: TRBJ2-7; clone_size: NA; cdr3_aa: CASRPSGGAGIYEQYF; cdr3_nt: TGTGCCAGCAGGCCTAGCGGGGGGGCCGGGATCTACGAGCAGTACTTC
d_call: NA; v_call: TRBV19; j_call: TRBJ1-4; clone_size: NA; cdr3_aa: CATREVAEKLFF; cdr3_nt: TGTGCCACCAGGGAGGTCGCTGAAAAACTGTTTTTT
d_call: TRBD1; v_call: TRBV7-8; j_call: TRBJ2-7; clone_size: many; cdr3_aa: CASSSRQGISYEQYF; cdr3_nt: TGTGCCAGCAGCTCCCGACAGGGGATTTCCTACGAGCAGTACTTC
d_call: TRBD1; v_call: TRBV2; j_call: TRBJ2-7; clone_size: once; cdr3_aa: CASRDGQGLTYEQYF; cdr3_nt: TGTGCCAGCAGGGACGGACAGGGGCTTACCTACGAGCAGTACTTC
d_call: NA; v_call: TRBV11-1; j_call: TRBJ1-1; clone_size: many; cdr3_aa: CASSFPSAHPNTEAFF; cdr3_nt: TGTGCCAGCAGCTTTCCATCGGCCCACCCGAACACTGAAGCTTTCTTT
d_call: NA; v_call: TRBV29-1; j_call: TRBJ2-6; clone_size: NA; cdr3_aa: CSVEVQGANVLTF; cdr3_nt: TGCAGCGTTGAGGTACAGGGGGCCAACGTCCTGACTTTC
d_call: NA; v_call: TRBV10-3; j_call: TRBJ1-6; clone_size: many; cdr3_aa: CATGGKGGNNSPLHF; cdr3_nt: TGTGCCACCGGGGGCAAGGGGGGGAACAATTCACCCCTCCACTTT
d_call: TRBD2; v_call: TRBV7-9; j_call: TRBJ2-2; clone_size: NA; cdr3_aa: CASSLAGSGTGTGELFF; cdr3_nt: TGTGCCAGCAGCTTAGCGGGTAGCGGGACCGGCACCGGGGAGCTGTTTTTT
d_call: NA; v_call: TRBV12-3/TRBV12-4; j_call: TRBJ2-3; clone_size: NA; cdr3_aa: CASSFPSMRVLYF; cdr3_nt: TGTGCCAGCAGTTTCCCCAGCATGAGGGTGTTGTATTTT
d_call: NA; v_call: TRBV2; j_call: TRBJ1-2; clone_size: NA; cdr3_aa: CASSGLVGGDGYTF; cdr3_nt: TGTGCCAGCAGTGGTTTAGTCGGGGGCGATGGCTACACCTTC
d_call: TRBD2; v_call: TRBV7-9; j_call: TRBJ2-5; clone_size: NA; cdr3_aa: CASSSGTSGSSSQETQYF; cdr3_nt: TGTGCCAGCAGCTCCGGGACTAGCGGGAGTAGCTCCCAAGAGACCCAGTACTTC
d_call: TRBD1; v_call: TRBV24-1; j_call: TRBJ2-2; clone_size: NA; cdr3_aa: CAWTGGVITGELFF; cdr3_nt: TGTGCCTGGACAGGGGGCGTTATTACCGGGGAGCTGTTTTTT
d_call: NA; v_call: TRBV10-2; j_call: TRBJ2-5; clone_size: NA; cdr3_aa: CDSKETQYF; cdr3_nt: TGCGACAGCAAAGAGACCCAGTACTTC
d_call: TRBD1; v_call: TRBV2; j_call: TRBJ1-4; clone_size: many; cdr3_aa: CASRRDRLNEKLFF; cdr3_nt: TGTGCCAGCAGACGGGACAGGCTTAATGAAAAACTGTTTTTT
d_call: NA; v_call: TRBV5-1; j_call: TRBJ1-2; clone_size: NA; cdr3_aa: CTSSLDTNYGYTF; cdr3_nt: TGCACCAGCAGCTTGGACACGAACTATGGCTACACCTTC
d_call: TRBD1; v_call: TRBV7-6; j_call: TRBJ2-7; clone_size: NA; cdr3_aa: CASSRTGGFEQYF; cdr3_nt: TGTGCCAGCAGCCGGACAGGGGGCTTCGAGCAGTACTTC
d_call: NA; v_call: TRBV29-1; j_call: TRBJ1-1; clone_size: many; cdr3_aa: CSSRAGIEAFF; cdr3_nt: TGCAGCTCTCGCGCAGGAATTGAAGCTTTCTTT
d_call: NA; v_call: TRBV7-2; j_call: TRBJ2-7; clone_size: many; cdr3_aa: CASSSRRGYEQYF; cdr3_nt: TGTGCCAGCAGCTCACGTAGGGGCTACGAGCAGTACTTC
d_call: NA; v_call: TRBV11-1; j_call: TRBJ2-2; clone_size: many; cdr3_aa: CASSLDWAGELFF; cdr3_nt: TGTGCCAGCAGCTTAGACTGGGCCGGGGAGCTGTTTTTT
d_call: NA; v_call: TRBV7-2; j_call: TRBJ2-6; clone_size: many; cdr3_aa: CASSPGQGLTGANVLTF; cdr3_nt: TGTGCCAGCAGCCCCGGACAAGGTCTGACGGGGGCCAACGTCCTGACTTTC
d_call: NA; v_call: TRBV30; j_call: TRBJ1-1; clone_size: NA; cdr3_aa: CAWSVTFEAFF; cdr3_nt: TGTGCCTGGAGTGTAACATTCGAAGCTTTCTTT
d_call: TRBD1; v_call: TRBV12-3/TRBV12-4; j_call: TRBJ1-2; clone_size: many; cdr3_aa: CASSWDRDYGYTF; cdr3_nt: TGTGCCAGCAGCTGGGACAGAGACTATGGCTACACCTTC
d_call: TRBD1; v_call: TRBV29-1; j_call: TRBJ1-1; clone_size: many; cdr3_aa: CSVTGTGNTEAFF; cdr3_nt: TGCAGCGTTACCGGGACAGGGAACACTGAAGCTTTCTTT
d_call: TRBD1; v_call: TRBV7-2; j_call: TRBJ1-4; clone_size: many; cdr3_aa: CASSYPGQANEKLFF; cdr3_nt: TGTGCCAGCAGCTATCCGGGACAGGCAAATGAAAAACTGTTTTTT
d_call: NA; v_call: TRBV7-2; j_call: TRBJ1-2; clone_size: NA; cdr3_aa: CASSLGLGHYGYTF; cdr3_nt: TGTGCCAGCAGCTTAGGTCTGGGGCACTATGGCTACACCTTC
d_call: TRBD2; v_call: TRBV19; j_call: TRBJ2-3; clone_size: NA; cdr3_aa: CASSSRGLAGGNTDTQYF; cdr3_nt: TGTGCCAGTAGTTCCCGGGGACTAGCGGGAGGTAACACAGATACGCAGTATTTT
d_call: NA; v_call: TRBV11-2; j_call: TRBJ2-2; clone_size: NA; cdr3_aa: CSSSFSGIPKEGELFF; cdr3_nt: TGTTCCAGCAGCTTTTCGGGAATCCCAAAGGAGGGGGAGCTGTTTTTT
d_call: TRBD1; v_call: TRBV20-1; j_call: TRBJ1-4; clone_size: many; cdr3_aa: CSASLGQGGEKLFF; cdr3_nt: TGCAGTGCTAGCCTGGGACAGGGAGGGGAAAAACTGTTTTTT